The TCR beta chain described here comes from a study of CD8 T cells in Susac syndrome. cDNA came from approximately 0.5 to 1 ug RNA primed by random hexamers. TCR beta CDR3 was amplified by immunoSEQ multiplex PCR. This amplification extended across 54 Vbeta and 13 Jbeta segments. TCRdb itself ran the immunoSEQ multiplex PCR reads through MiXCR, one entry per CDR3 protein. The sample records roughly 200,000 distinct CDR3 sequences, approximately 94% being singletons. Germline V gives CDR1 LGHNA, CDR2 YSLEER. This CDR3 spans 15 amino acids. V was trimmed by 0 bases and J by 6 bases, leaving 12 bases between them. High-throughput TCR beta sequencing covered peripheral CD8+ and CD4+ T cells. Each multiple sclerosis control was a treatment-naive patient with relapsing-remitting disease that was either stable or active. Negative isolation was used for CD8+ and CD4+ T cells and FACS enrichment for TEMRA cells.

The count of this clonotype is one. This sequence was found in a human donor with multiple sclerosis. Sequencing used CD4+ T cells from PBMCs. The chain employs TRBV4-3 and TRBJ2-1; the D is unclear. CDR3 DNA sequence: TGCGCCAGCAGCCAAGAGTGGCAAAGATCCAATGAGCAGTTCTTC. This sequence encodes CASSQEWQRSNEQFF.